The next 8 T cell receptor beta chains were all read from a single sample in a study of blood T cell repertoires in COVID-19. The data were produced by immunoSEQ multiplex PCR, yet TCRdb's version contains in-frame clones alone and is incomplete. The repertoire consists of about 300,000 clones, with around 84% occurring once and the leading ten covering over 1%. Source material: peripheral blood. The receptors come from a man aged 65 to 85 with acute or convalescent COVID-19.

This chain uses TRBV15 with TRBJ1-4, with TRBD1 matching 8 bases. This CDR3 region has 16 residues. V lost 0 bases, J lost 8 bases, and 8 bases stayed unmatched. CDR1 is LNHNV, CDR2 YYDKDF, per germline (reference sequence). DNA of the CDR3: TGTGCCACCAGCAGAGATATGGGCAGGGGGCTCGAAAAACTGTTTTTT. Translation gives CATSRDMGRGLEKLFF.

V gene TRBV6-2 or TRBV6-3 combines with J gene TRBJ1-1; 7 bases agree with TRBD1. This CDR3 is 13 amino acids long. The ends lost 2 bases at V and 7 bases at J; junction bases unmatched: 4. Germline assignment: CDR1 MNHEY and CDR2 SVGEGT. The CDR3, as DNA: TGTGCCAGCAGTTACCCCCCAGGGGGTGAAGCTTTCTTT. Amino acid sequence: CASSYPPGGEAFF.

V gene TRBV5-4 combines with J gene TRBJ2-1; TRBD2 is a possible D gene (5 bases). The length of the CDR3 is 14 residues. The V end lost 7 bases, the J end lost 3 bases, and 14 bases lay between the germline ends. CDR1 and CDR2 from the germline V gene are SGHNT and YYREEE (reference sequence). DNA of the CDR3: TGTGCCAGCTCAGCGGAGGCTGGCTACAATGAGCAGTTCTTC. Encoded protein: CASSAEAGYNEQFF.

The rearrangement links TRBV30 to TRBJ1-5, with D tentatively TRBD1 (6 bases). From germline, CDR1 is GTSNPN and CDR2 SVGIG (reference sequence). V shed 3 bases and J shed 0 bases, with 9 bases lying between them. CDR3 size: 14 residues. The CDR3 loop is CAWSRGHSNQPQHF. CDR3 nucleotides: TGTGCCTGGAGCAGGGGCCATAGCAATCAGCCCCAGCATTTT.

The gene calls are TRBV28 and TRBJ1-1, with D possibly matching TRBD1 (6 bases). CDR3 length equals 14 residues. Germline CDR1 MDHEN, CDR2 SYDVKM. With 7 bases removed from V and 0 bases from J, the gap between germline ends came to 12 bases. CDR3: CASKQGQLNTEAFF. Here the CDR3 DNA reads TGTGCCAGCAAACAGGGACAATTGAACACTGAAGCTTTCTTT.

The chain joins TRBV5-1 to TRBJ1-1; 9 bases align to TRBD1. Germline CDR1 reads SGHRS; CDR2 reads YFSETQ. The V and J ends lost 0 bases and 8 bases, in that order; junction bases with no gene match: 5. This CDR3 region has 14 residues. CDR3 region: CASSLEDGTGEAFF. In DNA, the CDR3 is TGCGCCAGCAGCTTGGAAGATGGGACAGGGGAAGCTTTCTTT.

The rearrangement links TRBV28 to TRBJ1-6, with D possibly being TRBD1 (5 bases). The CDR3 is 13 residues long. Looked up from germline, CDR1 is MDHEN and CDR2 is SYDVKM. V lost 2 bases to trimming and J lost 10 bases, with 9 bases between them. CDR3 DNA sequence: TGTGCCAGCAGTTTAATAAGGGGCTCACCCCTCCACTTT. It encodes CASSLIRGSPLHF.

This clone was seen a few times. The CDR3 DNA sequence: TGTGCCACAGTTCCCCTACCCGGGACAGGGAGTTGGTACGAGCAGTACTTC. It yields the protein CATVPLPGTGSWYEQYF. The gene calls are TRBV28 and TRBJ2-7; 9 nucleotides match TRBD1. The CDR3 has 17 amino acids. Germline V lookup: CDR1 MDHEN, CDR2 SYDVKM. The V segment lost 10 bases and the J segment 4 bases; nucleotides outside the gene matches: 20.